This TCR beta chain was obtained from a study of T cells in Graves' hyperthyroidism and ophthalmopathy. Whole-study context: Peripheral blood was collected at initial diagnosis, before any treatment. Findings of the study overall: Peripheral blood also featured most of the thyroid clonotypes expanded above 0.001.

CDR1 and CDR2 (germline): SGHRS, YFSETQ. V was pared by 5 bases and J by 2 bases, with 14 bases between. The CDR3 spans 14 residues. This clonotype was observed a handful of times. Its antigen is still unknown. Criteria for exclusion of patients were uncontrolled infection, other autoimmune disease, pregnancy or lactation. The CDR3 regions of TCR beta were amplified from RNA transcripts. Using the HTBI primer set, a first-round RT-PCR was run on the TCR CDR3. TCRdb ran MiXCR on the multiplex PCR reads and lists one entry per CDR3 protein. Counted here are 500,000 to 550,000 distinct CDR3 sequences, 20% occurring once; the ten biggest clones make up 47%.

The chain couples TRBV5-1 to TRBJ2-7; D gene uncertain. Specimen: blood. The sequence came from a man aged 35-49 years with Graves' ophthalmopathy. The CDR3 spells CASSKDGPTYEQYF. The CDR3 nucleotides are TGCGCCAGCAGTAAAGACGGGCCCACCTACGAGCAGTACTTC.